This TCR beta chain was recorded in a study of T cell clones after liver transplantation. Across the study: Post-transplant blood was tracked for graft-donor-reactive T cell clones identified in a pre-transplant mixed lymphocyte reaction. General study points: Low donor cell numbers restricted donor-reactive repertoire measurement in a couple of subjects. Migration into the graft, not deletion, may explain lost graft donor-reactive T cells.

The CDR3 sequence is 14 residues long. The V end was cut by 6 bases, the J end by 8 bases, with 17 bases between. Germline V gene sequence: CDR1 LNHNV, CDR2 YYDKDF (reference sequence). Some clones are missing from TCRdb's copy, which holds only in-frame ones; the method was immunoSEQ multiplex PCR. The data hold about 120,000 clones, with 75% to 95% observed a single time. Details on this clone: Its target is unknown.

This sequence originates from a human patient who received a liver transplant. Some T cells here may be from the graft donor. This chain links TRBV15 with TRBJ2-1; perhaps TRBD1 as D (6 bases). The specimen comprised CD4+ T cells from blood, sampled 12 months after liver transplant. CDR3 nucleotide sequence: TGTGCCACCAGGGTAGGGGGAGTTAGCCATGAGCAGTTCTTC. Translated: CATRVGGVSHEQFF.